The 27 T cell receptor beta chains presented below share a single source sample, sequenced in a study of blood T cell repertoires in COVID-19. TCRdb's copy holds only in-frame clones and misses some; the assay was immunoSEQ multiplex PCR. The data hold around 180,000 clones, with about 74% observed a single time. Sequencing was performed on peripheral blood. The receptors originated from an elderly woman with acute or convalescent COVID-19.

J is TRBJ2-5 and V is TRBV10-1; 11 nucleotides agree with TRBD1. V gave up 5 bases and J gave up 3 bases; unmatched junction bases: 2. The germline V gene has CDR1 WNHNN and CDR2 SYGVQD (reference sequence). There are 14 residues in the CDR3. CDR3 amino acids: CASSSGQGEETQYF. DNA for the CDR3: TGCGCCAGCAGTTCGGGACAGGGGGAAGAGACCCAGTACTTC.

The genes are TRBV3-1 (or the pseudogene TRBV3-2) and TRBJ1-2, with a possible D match to TRBD1 (6 bases). V lost 2 bases and J lost 8, with 12 bases in between. Germline lookup yields CDR1 LGHDT and CDR2 YNNKEL (reference sequence). The CDR3 runs to 13 residues. CDR3 nucleotide sequence: TGTGCCAGCAGCCAAAACAGGGAGGGCGGCTACACCTTC. Its translation: CASSQNREGGYTF.

This clone was seen only once. This sequence joins TRBV18 and TRBJ1-1; D is ambiguous. This CDR3 spans 13 amino acids. Between the trimmed V and J ends, which lost 3 bases and 3 bases, there was a span of 8 bases. Germline loops: CDR1 KGHSH, CDR2 LQKENI. In DNA form, the CDR3 reads TGTGCCAGCTCACCGTTCGGGGACACTGAAGCTTTCTTT. This sequence encodes CASSPFGDTEAFF. The complete variable domain, with remaining parts taken from reference TRBV18 and TRBJ1-1, reads NAGVMQNPRHLVRRRGQEARLRCSPMKGHSHVYWYRQLPEEGLKFMVYLQKENIIDESGMPKERFSAEFPKEGPSILRIQQVVRGDSAAYFCASSPFGDTEAFFGQGTRLTVV.

The rearrangement uses TRBV9 and TRBJ2-7, with D perhaps matching TRBD2 (5 bases). CDR3 length: 14 residues. Germline CDR1 and CDR2: SGDLS and YYNGEE. Trimming removed 2 bases from V and 0 bases from J, with 9 bases in between. CDR3 sequence (DNA): TGTGCCAGCAGCGTGACGGGAAGCTCCTACGAGCAGTACTTC. Its protein is CASSVTGSSYEQYF.

The chain links TRBV19 to TRBJ2-7; 10 bases line up with TRBD2. Germline V lookup: CDR1 LNHDA, CDR2 SQIVND (reference sequence). V lost 3 bases, J lost 6 bases, and 5 bases stayed unmatched. The CDR3 sequence is 14 residues long. The CDR3 DNA sequence: TGTGCCAGTAGTATGCTAGCGGGAGCCATCGAGCAGTACTTC. Its translation is CASSMLAGAIEQYF.

The chain couples TRBV30 to TRBJ2-7, with TRBD2 as a possible D gene (5 bases). V dropped 5 bases and J dropped 2 bases, with 16 bases sitting between them. Germline CDR1 GTSNPN, CDR2 SVGIG (reference sequence). The CDR3 is 14 amino acids. This CDR3 reads CAWGRVGQTYEQYF. The DNA of the CDR3 is TGTGCCTGGGGGCGGGTGGGCCAAACCTACGAGCAGTACTTC.

The rearrangement links TRBV29-1 to TRBJ1-6, with 9 bases aligning to TRBD1. V gave up 7 bases and J gave up 7 bases; unmatched junction bases: 5. CDR1 SQVTM and CDR2 ANQGSEA come from the germline V gene. CDR3 length: 13 residues. The CDR3: CSARDRVNSPLHF. Here the CDR3 DNA reads TGCAGCGCAAGGGACAGGGTCAATTCACCCCTCCACTTT. Combining the CDR3 with reference TRBV29-1 and TRBJ1-6 gives the whole variable domain SAVISQKPSRDICQRGTSLTIQCQVDSQVTMMFWYRQQPGQSLTLIATANQGSEATYESGFVIDKFPISRPNLTFSTLTVSNMSPEDSSIYLCSARDRVNSPLHFGNGTRLTVT.

This clone has more than one count but fewer than ten. The V call is TRBV24-1, the J call TRBJ2-1; 7 bases are shared with TRBD1. CDR1 and CDR2 from the germline V gene are KGHDR and SFDVKD. V shed 0 bases and J 6 bases; nucleotides not matched to a gene: 7. The CDR3 contains 16 residues. CDR3: CATSDLLLTGTNEQFF. The CDR3 nucleotides read TGTGCCACCAGTGATTTGCTCCTGACAGGGACCAATGAGCAGTTCTTC.

The chain links TRBV5-1 to TRBJ2-7; TRBD1 might be the D (5 bases). Per germline, CDR1 SGHRS and CDR2 YFSETQ. CDR3 length: 14 amino acids. V was cut by 0 bases and J by 5 bases, with 12 bases left in between. The CDR3 region is CASSLEGFQDEQYF. As DNA, the CDR3 is TGCGCCAGCAGCTTGGAGGGGTTTCAAGACGAGCAGTACTTC. Using reference TRBV5-1 and TRBJ2-7 for the parts outside the CDR3, the full variable domain is KAGVTQTPRYLIKTRGQQVTLSCSPISGHRSVSWYQQTPGQGLQFLFEYFSETQRNKGNFPGRFSGRQFSNSRSEMNVSTLELGDSALYLCASSLEGFQDEQYFGPGTRLTVT.

The CDR3 spells CATRVGGKGNEQFF. CDR3 DNA: TGTGCCACCAGGGTAGGCGGGAAGGGCAATGAGCAGTTCTTC. The J gene is TRBJ2-1, the V gene TRBV2; D possibly corresponds to TRBD2 (6 bases). Deletions cut 10 bases from V and 6 bases from J, with 19 bases between. Germline assignment: CDR1 SNHLY and CDR2 FYNNEI. This CDR3 contains 14 residues. Variable domain in full (rest from reference TRBV2 and TRBJ2-1): EPEVTQTPSHQVTQMGQEVILRCVPISNHLYFYWYRQILGQKVEFLVSFYNNEISEKSEIFDDQFSVERPDGSNFTLKIRSTKLEDSAMYFCATRVGGKGNEQFFGPGTRLTVL.

In this sample, this clone turned up a few times. This rearrangement joins TRBV7-2 to TRBJ1-1; D call uncertain. CDR1 SGHTA and CDR2 FQGNSA come from the germline V gene. V lost 8 bases to trimming and J lost 4 bases, with 14 bases between them. The CDR3 runs to 13 residues. The CDR3 DNA sequence: TGTGCCAGCTATCTGCGGGGTGGCACTGAAGCTTTCTTT. As protein: CASYLRGGTEAFF.

This sequence joins TRBV27 and TRBJ2-1; no clear D gene. V lost 2 bases to trimming and J lost 8 bases, with 13 bases between them. This CDR3 region has 14 residues. Germline CDR1 is MNHEY and CDR2 is SMNVEV (reference sequence). CDR3 DNA sequence: TGTGCCAGCAGTTTAATCCCTAATCGGTATGAGCAGTTCTTC. This translates into CASSLIPNRYEQFF.

The chain links TRBV6-5 to TRBJ2-7; 8 bases are a match to TRBD1. Germline lookup yields CDR1 MNHEY and CDR2 SVGAGI. With 0 bases clipped from V and 6 bases from J, the junction kept 7 bases outside the gene matches. This CDR3 is 15 amino acids long. CDR3 loop: CASSYSRTGPVEQYF. In DNA form, the CDR3 reads TGTGCCAGCAGTTACTCCCGGACAGGGCCAGTCGAGCAGTACTTC.

V and J are TRBV5-1 and TRBJ1-1; D not certain. This CDR3 contains 15 residues. Trimming removed 0 bases from V and 0 bases from J, with 9 bases in between. The germline V gene encodes CDR1 SGHRS and CDR2 YFSETQ. CDR3 bases: TGCGCCAGCAGCTTGGTCGGGGTTTTGAACACTGAAGCTTTCTTT. Translated: CASSLVGVLNTEAFF. The complete variable domain, with remaining parts taken from reference TRBV5-1 and TRBJ1-1, reads KAGVTQTPRYLIKTRGQQVTLSCSPISGHRSVSWYQQTPGQGLQFLFEYFSETQRNKGNFPGRFSGRQFSNSRSEMNVSTLELGDSALYLCASSLVGVLNTEAFFGQGTRLTVV.

The V and J genes are TRBV9 and TRBJ2-1; 10 nucleotides match TRBD2. After removal of 0 bases from V and 9 bases from J, the junction contained 6 bases not matched to a gene. The CDR3 sequence is 15 residues long. Germline V gene lookup returns CDR1 SGDLS and CDR2 YYNGEE. Here the CDR3 DNA reads TGTGCCAGCAGCGTAGACAGCGGGAGGGCAGGTGAGCAGTTCTTC. Its translation: CASSVDSGRAGEQFF.

This chain links TRBV29-1 with TRBJ1-5, with D possibly being TRBD1 (5 bases). Germline-derived CDR1 and CDR2 are SQVTM and ANQGSEA. There are 13 residues in the CDR3. Trimming pared 4 bases from V and 7 bases from J, leaving 14 bases between. The CDR3 region has the DNA TGCAGCGTTGGCGGGATCCCAGGGCAGCCCCAGCATTTT. Encoded protein: CSVGGIPGQPQHF.

V is TRBV14 and J is TRBJ2-3, with D possibly matching TRBD2 (6 bases). V was clipped by 3 bases and J by 4 bases, with 14 bases between them. From germline, CDR1 is SGHDN and CDR2 FVKESK. This CDR3 region has 15 residues. CDR3 in DNA: TGTGCCAGCAGCCAGCGCGGAGGGCCGCCAGATACGCAGTATTTT. It is translated as CASSQRGGPPDTQYF.

The chain recombines TRBV2 with TRBJ2-2, with 7 bases identical to TRBD1. The germline V gene encodes CDR1 SNHLY and CDR2 FYNNEI. The CDR3 has 16 residues. V shed 5 bases, J shed 0 bases, and the junction held 6 bases outside the gene matches. The CDR3 spells CASSKDRAANTGELFF. CDR3 coding DNA: TGTGCCAGCAGTAAAGACAGGGCCGCGAACACCGGGGAGCTGTTTTTT.

The chain links TRBV2 to TRBJ2-7, with D possibly TRBD1 on 5 matching bases. This CDR3 region has 13 residues. The germline V gene has CDR1 SNHLY and CDR2 FYNNEI. Trimming cost V 4 bases and J 5 bases, with 12 bases left between them. The CDR3 is CASSGGIRDEQYF. The DNA of the CDR3 is TGTGCCAGCAGTGGCGGCATCAGGGACGAGCAGTACTTC.

This clone was found a few times. This chain connects TRBV28 to TRBJ1-2, with TRBD1 matching over 9 bases. Germline V gives CDR1 MDHEN, CDR2 SYDVKM. The CDR3 loop spans 14 amino acids. Losses at the gene ends were 5 bases for V and 7 bases for J; bases not matched to a gene: 8. Here the CDR3 DNA reads TGTGCCAGCAGTCCAACGACAGGGGGGATTGGCTACACCTTC. Encoded protein: CASSPTTGGIGYTF.

This clone has a single count. This chain uses TRBV2 with TRBJ2-1, with 11 positions matching TRBD2. With V trimmed by 8 bases and J by 6 bases, 6 bases remained unmatched. Germline values: CDR1 SNHLY, CDR2 FYNNEI. This CDR3 has 14 amino acids. The CDR3 coding sequence is TGTGCCAGCCTACTAGCGGGAGTTGTCAATGAGCAGTTCTTC. It codes for CASLLAGVVNEQFF.

This clone showed up just a few times. This rearrangement joins TRBV10-2 to TRBJ1-4; D perhaps matches TRBD1 (6 bases). Trimming took 3 bases from V and 6 from J, leaving 11 bases between them. The CDR3 consists of 14 residues. The V gene's germline CDR1 is WSHSY and CDR2 SAAADI. This CDR3 reads CASSETGTYEKLFF. CDR3 in DNA: TGCGCCAGCAGTGAAACCGGGACATATGAAAAACTGTTTTTT.

This sequence joins TRBV7-9 and TRBJ1-5; TRBD1 is a possible D gene (6 bases). CDR1 SEHNR and CDR2 FQNEAQ come from the germline V gene (reference sequence). The V end was cut by 1 base, the J end by 10 bases, with 11 bases between. This CDR3 has 13 residues. The CDR3 sequence is CASSLGQADPQHF. The CDR3 region has the DNA TGTGCCAGCAGCTTAGGACAGGCGGATCCCCAGCATTTT.

This chain connects TRBV19 to TRBJ1-5, with D possibly matching TRBD1 (6 bases). V lost 4 bases and J lost 7, with 17 bases in between. Germline CDR1 and CDR2: LNHDA and SQIVND (reference sequence). CDR3 length: 15 residues. CDR3 bases: TGTGCCAGTAGTAAACCGTCAGGGGCGGACCAGCCCCAGCATTTT. Translated: CASSKPSGADQPQHF.

This rearrangement joins TRBV5-8 to TRBJ1-4; 7 positions match TRBD1. Germline-derived CDR1 and CDR2 are SGHTS and YDEGEE. Losses at the gene ends were 2 bases for V and 3 bases for J; bases not matched to a gene: 4. The CDR3 length is 15 residues. CDR3 amino acids: CASSFSGTANEKLFF. CDR3 coding DNA: TGTGCCAGCAGCTTCTCCGGGACAGCTAATGAAAAACTGTTTTTT.

The sample holds many counts of this clone. The gene calls are TRBV4-2 and TRBJ2-7, with TRBD2 identical over 7 bases. V lost 2 bases to trimming and J lost 5 bases; unmatched junction nucleotides: 21. CDR1 LGHNA and CDR2 YNFKEQ come from the germline V gene. This CDR3 contains 19 residues. CDR3 sequence (DNA): TGTGCCAGCAGCCAAACCCTCGGCGCTAGCGGCCCCCCGGGGGACGAGCAGTACTTC. This codes for CASSQTLGASGPPGDEQYF.

This chain uses TRBV24-1 with TRBJ2-2; 7 bases are shared with TRBD2. Trimming at V came to 4 bases and at J to 4 bases, leaving 8 bases not matched to a gene. Germline values: CDR1 KGHDR, CDR2 SFDVKD. This CDR3 is built from 16 residues. The CDR3, as DNA: TGTGCCACCAGTGACGTTCTAGCGGCAACCACCGGGGAGCTGTTTTTT. This sequence encodes CATSDVLAATTGELFF.